What follows are 5 T cell receptor beta chains derived from one specimen sequenced in a study of blood T cell repertoires in COVID-19. Repertoires were generated with immunoSEQ multiplex PCR, while TCRdb's copy carries only in-frame clones and drops some. The repertoire includes roughly 200,000 clones, 87% of them detected once, and approximately 6.2% sits in the top ten. The sequenced material came from peripheral blood. The receptors stem from a man aged 60 to 69 who had recovered from COVID-19.

V and J are TRBV9 and TRBJ2-2, with 9 positions matching TRBD2. Trimming removed 0 bases from V and 4 bases from J; junction bases left unmatched: 4. The germline V gene has CDR1 SGDLS and CDR2 YYNGEE. The CDR3 is 16 residues long. CDR3 protein: CASSVVLAGATGELFF. The CDR3 nucleotides read TGTGCCAGCAGCGTAGTATTAGCGGGAGCCACCGGGGAGCTGTTTTTT. Complete variable domain (other parts from reference TRBV9 and TRBJ2-2): DSGVTQTPKHLITATGQRVTLRCSPRSGDLSVYWYQQSLDQGLQFLIQYYNGEERAKGNILERFSAQQFPDLHSELNLSSLELGDSALYFCASSVVLAGATGELFFGEGSRLTVL.

This clone was seen a single time. V usage is TRBV4-1 and J usage is TRBJ1-1; perhaps TRBD1 as D (6 bases). Germline lookup yields CDR1 MGHRA and CDR2 YSYEKL. The ends were cut back, 1 base at V and 10 bases at J, with 16 bases in the middle. This CDR3 is built from 14 residues. CDR3 nucleotides: TGCGCCAGCAGCCAAGGGGCAGGGCTAGGGGGAGCTTTCTTT. This sequence encodes CASSQGAGLGGAFF.

J is TRBJ2-5 and V is TRBV29-1; 9 nucleotides agree with TRBD1. Losses at the gene ends were 5 bases for V and 3 bases for J; bases not matched to a gene: 13. The CDR3 runs 16 residues. Germline values: CDR1 SQVTM, CDR2 ANQGSEA. Here the CDR3 reads CSVLGQGLWGEETQYF. DNA for the CDR3: TGCAGCGTTTTAGGACAGGGGCTCTGGGGGGAAGAGACCCAGTACTTC.

The V call is TRBV18, the J call TRBJ1-2, with 7 bases lining up with TRBD1. V was clipped by 6 bases and J by 6 bases; unmatched bases: 7. Germline V gene lookup returns CDR1 KGHSH and CDR2 LQKENI. This CDR3 comprises 13 residues. CDR3 residues: CASSPQGDDGYTF. CDR3 coding DNA: TGTGCCAGCTCGCCCCAGGGGGACGATGGCTACACCTTC.

V gene TRBV10-3 combines with J gene TRBJ2-3; TRBD2 matches at 9 bases. V trimming: 0 bases; J trimming: 2 bases; junction bases outside the gene matches: 6. The CDR3 extends over 17 amino acids. The germline V gene encodes CDR1 ENHRY and CDR2 SYGVKD. CDR3 sequence (DNA): TGTGCCATCAGTGAGTCTATTAGCGGGGGAAACACAGATACGCAGTATTTT. Residues: CAISESISGGNTDTQYF.